This T cell receptor beta chain emerged from a study of blood T cells in healthy people across ages. Study conclusions and caveats: The study regarded diversity estimates from one million T cells as underestimates.

Combining a sample-barcoded 5' primer with a J-beta primer mix, a second PCR ran for roughly 7 to 12 cycles. Template switching added a 12-random-nucleotide identifier to every cDNA molecule. TCRdb re-called the 5' RACE reads through MiXCR, storing one row per CDR3 protein. The sample includes around 820,000 distinct CDR3 sequences, 20% to 25% of them seen just once. The table lists this clonotype with a few counts. Its antigen is not known. In addition, the sample was reused for a study of T cells of mothers and their children. This second study notes: Thymic selection molds TCR recombination output in a comparable way in related and unrelated pairs. It was related mother-child pairs that showed slightly higher overlap than unrelated pairs, without reaching significance.

The sequenced material came from blood. This sequence was found in a boy aged 10-17 years in good health.

The CDR3 loop reads CASSPGQYYEQYF. The CDR3 coding sequence is TGTGCCAGCAGTCCGGGACAGTACTACGAGCAGTACTTC. The J gene is TRBJ2-7, the V gene TRBV11-2; TRBD1 matches at 7 bases. The V segment lost 6 bases and the J segment 3 bases; nucleotides outside the gene matches: 5. Germline V lookup: CDR1 SGHAT, CDR2 FQNNGV. CDR3 length equals 13 residues.